Presented here are 10 T cell receptor beta chains from one specimen sequenced in a study of blood T cell repertoires in COVID-19. Using immunoSEQ multiplex PCR, the repertoire was profiled, and TCRdb retains in-frame clones only, with some absent. In the table there are around 180,000 clones, around 85% of which are singletons. Specimen: peripheral blood. The receptors here all came from a woman older than 75 with acute or convalescent COVID-19.

DNA of the CDR3: TGTGCCAGCAGCCTATCACAGGGTTCCCCTGAAGCTTTCTTT. Translation gives CASSLSQGSPEAFF. The chain joins TRBV7-9 to TRBJ1-1; D may be TRBD1 (6 bases). CDR3 length: 14 residues. Between the trimmed V and J ends, which lost 5 bases and 6 bases, there was a span of 16 bases. CDR1 is SEHNR, CDR2 FQNEAQ, per germline (reference sequence).

The rearrangement uses TRBV18 and TRBJ1-5; the D gene is possibly TRBD1 (6 bases). CDR1 KGHSH and CDR2 LQKENI come from the germline V gene. V was trimmed by 6 bases and J by 3 bases, leaving 12 bases between them. This CDR3 spans 14 amino acids. The CDR3 DNA sequence: TGTGCCAGCTCGGCCGGGACAACCAATCAGCCCCAGCATTTT. Its protein is CASSAGTTNQPQHF.

The chain links TRBV6-5 to TRBJ2-3, with D possibly matching TRBD1 (5 bases). This CDR3 has 14 amino acids. Germline values: CDR1 MNHEY, CDR2 SVGAGI. V gave up 6 bases and J gave up 5 bases, with 15 bases separating them. CDR3 sequence reads: CASSETTARDTQYF. The CDR3 bases are TGTGCCAGCAGCGAGACGACAGCTAGAGATACGCAGTATTTT.

This clone was observed once. The gene calls are TRBV24-1 and TRBJ1-1; D not certain. Between the trimmed V and J ends, which lost 4 bases and 1 base, there was a span of 9 bases. This CDR3 region has 14 residues. Germline-derived CDR1 and CDR2 are KGHDR and SFDVKD. The CDR3 coding sequence is TGTGCCACCAGTGAGGGTCGGGGGAACACTGAAGCTTTCTTT. Its protein product is CATSEGRGNTEAFF.

This clone was detected only once. The chain's CDR3 is CASSRGSYNEQFF. The CDR3 DNA reads TGTGCCAGCAGTCGCGGGTCCTACAATGAGCAGTTCTTC. This sequence joins TRBV14 and TRBJ2-1; a weak D match, TRBD2 (5 bases). The CDR3 runs to 13 residues. In germline, CDR1 is SGHDN, CDR2 FVKESK. The ends were cut back, 6 bases at V and 1 base at J, with 7 bases in the middle.

The V gene is TRBV6-5, the J gene TRBJ2-3; possible D gene TRBD2, 5 bases. The V end lost 5 bases, the J end lost 0 bases, and 12 bases lay between the germline ends. The germline gives CDR1 MNHEY, CDR2 SVGAGI. The CDR3 is made up of 15 amino acids. CDR3 in amino acids: CASSRGLASTDTQYF. In DNA, the CDR3 is TGTGCCAGCAGTCGTGGACTGGCTAGCACAGATACGCAGTATTTT.

This sequence joins TRBV11-2 and TRBJ1-4, with TRBD1 matching over 9 bases. Germline V gene lookup returns CDR1 SGHAT and CDR2 FQNNGV. The V gene end was trimmed by 5 bases and the J gene end by 7 bases; junction bases not matched to a gene: 8. This CDR3 region has 15 residues. CDR3 sequence reads: CASSPGPTGGEKLFF. The DNA for the CDR3 is TGTGCCAGCAGCCCTGGCCCGACAGGGGGTGAAAAACTGTTTTTT.

The chain uses TRBV3-1 (or the pseudogene TRBV3-2) and TRBJ2-7; 8 nucleotides align to TRBD2. V trimming: 2 bases; J trimming: 2 bases; junction bases outside the gene matches: 5. Germline loops: CDR1 LGHDT, CDR2 YNNKEL (reference sequence). The CDR3 is 15 amino acids. CDR3 residues: CASSQREGGTYEQYF. The CDR3 DNA is TGTGCCAGCAGCCAACGGGAGGGGGGGACCTACGAGCAGTACTTC.

V is TRBV5-4 and J is TRBJ1-2; possibly TRBD1 for D (6 bases). CDR1 SGHNT and CDR2 YYREEE come from the germline V gene (reference sequence). V was cut by 3 bases and J by 6 bases, with 15 bases left in between. The CDR3 contains 14 residues. This chain's CDR3 is CASSSPGRGDGYTF. CDR3 DNA sequence: TGTGCCAGCAGCTCCCCGGGGAGGGGGGATGGCTACACCTTC.

The chain employs TRBV3-1 (or the pseudogene TRBV3-2) and TRBJ1-4, with 8 positions matching TRBD1. V gave up 5 bases and J gave up 7 bases; unmatched junction bases: 6. The germline CDR1 and CDR2 sequences are LGHDT and YNNKEL (reference sequence). This CDR3 spans 14 amino acids. The CDR3 sequence is CASSETGGIEKLFF. In DNA, the CDR3 is TGTGCCAGCAGCGAAACAGGGGGTATTGAAAAACTGTTTTTT.